Listed here is a single TCR beta chain. Its antigen is unidentified. Primers used in a second PCR of roughly 6 to 12 cycles were a sample-barcoded 5' primer and a J-beta primer mix. TCRdb itself ran the 5' RACE reads through MiXCR, one entry per CDR3 protein. The table records hundreds of thousands of distinct CDR3 sequences, around 40% of them present only once. The record originates from a study of blood T cells in healthy people across ages. Whole-study results and caveats: TCR beta diversity per million T cells fell roughly linearly with age.

The specimen was blood. This sequence originates from a woman aged 60-70 years in good health.

CDR3 DNA: TGTGCCAGCAGTTTAGGCGGGGGGGCAGTCGCCGAGCAGTACTTC. It codes for CASSLGGGAVAEQYF. The chain links TRBV12-3 or TRBV12-4 to TRBJ2-5, with 9 bases aligning to TRBD2. The DNA end lines up better with TRBJ2-7; the J call may be wrong. The CDR3 loop spans 15 amino acids.